This T cell receptor (beta chain) was recorded in a study of immune evolution from preneoplasia to lung adenocarcinoma. The study, taken as a whole, reports: Normal lung had the highest top T cell clone frequencies. Clonality was highest in normal lung, lower in later-stage lesions apparently.

The method was immunoSEQ multiplex PCR; TCRdb's version includes in-frame clones alone and lacks a portion of them. There are approximately 5,100 clones in the sample; roughly 69% occur only once, and around a fifth lies in the top ten. Patients had resection in Japan or China between about 2013 and 2017. Histologic diagnosis was independently verified by two lung pathologists. Germline V gene sequence: CDR1 ENHRY, CDR2 SYGVKD. The CDR3 is made up of 15 amino acids. The ends were cut back, 0 bases at V and 6 bases at J, with 11 bases in the middle. About this clone: Its antigen is unidentified.

Specimen: FFPE adjacent normal lung tissue. This chain joins TRBV10-3 and TRBJ1-4; weak D call: TRBD1 (5 bases). This TCR was recovered from an elderly person with lung adenocarcinoma. CDR3: CAISESWGLYEKLFF. The CDR3 DNA is TGTGCCATCAGTGAGTCATGGGGACTATATGAAAAACTGTTTTTT.